In its sample, the clone carrying this TCR beta chain was seen many times. Its antigen is undetermined. The time point was: persistent/refractory GD, antithyroid drugs over 5 years with positive TRAb. PBMC-extracted RNA yielded the TCR library. Graves' disease diagnosis relied on American Thyroid Association guidelines. Each patient gave Nine milliliters of EDTA-anticoagulated peripheral blood. The sample is drawn from a study of regulatory T cells in long-lasting Graves disease. Study-wide results and limits: The sample size was small, and this may have reduced accuracy. Persistent disease samples used TRBV28, TRBJ1-2 and TRBJ2-5 preferentially.

Arm-PCR of CDR3 regions and iRepertoire HTBI primers were the basis on which TCR beta libraries were built. TCRdb redid the calling of the multiplex PCR reads with MiXCR, one entry per CDR3 protein. The repertoire includes roughly 500,000 distinct CDR3 sequences, less than 25% of them detected once, and 6.5% to 10% sits in the top ten. V lost 4 bases and J lost 1; bases outside the gene matches: 24. CDR1 is SNHLY and CDR2 is FYNNEI in the germline V gene. The CDR3 consists of 22 residues. Sequencing was performed on peripheral blood mononuclear cells (PBMCs), taken when the disease was refractory, from a patient treated with antithyroid drugs. The TCR sequence derives from a female donor with Graves disease. The chain recombines TRBV2 with TRBJ1-1; 10 bases agree with TRBD1. The CDR3 loop is CASSVNSNNRMTGGRWNTEAFF. CDR3 in DNA: TGTGCCAGCAGTGTTAATTCTAACAACCGCATGACAGGGGGCAGGTGGAACACTGAAGCTTTCTTT.